This TCR beta chain was profiled in a study of Ad26.COV2.S vaccination and SARS-CoV-2 variants. General study points: Total responses of T cells may have been underestimated by the analyses of TCR breadth and depth. Vaccine recipients posted higher spike-specific TCR breadth than their placebo counterparts.

This CDR3 comprises 17 residues. The trim removed 6 bases at V and 0 bases at J, leaving 11 bases unmatched. Germline CDR1 is MNHEY and CDR2 is SVGEGT. The table lists this clone with a few counts. Its target is unknown. Libraries were prepared by immunoSEQ multiplex PCR; TCRdb keeps only in-frame clonotypes and omits some of them. The repertoire consists of approximately 400,000 clones, with roughly 94% occurring once and the leading ten covering around 4.2%. The sample was peripheral blood, taken after recovery from COVID-19. The TCR originated in a human donor who had recovered from COVID-19. The chain uses TRBV6-2 or TRBV6-3 and TRBJ1-5, with TRBD1 matching over 7 bases. This chain's CDR3 is CASSPPGQIISNQPQHF. The CDR3 region has the DNA TGTGCCAGCAGCCCACCGGGACAGATTATTAGCAATCAGCCCCAGCATTTT.